These 22 T cell receptor beta chains were sequenced from one sample in a study of memory CD4+ T cells and cytomegalovirus serostatus (dated by TCRdb to the late 2010s). The library relied on the immunoSEQ multiplex PCR assay. TCRdb took over this immuneACCESS table, retaining in-frame rearrangements with V and J assigned. Such tables are incomplete; in checked studies, under half of the missing clones stem from an unresolved V gene, and the remainder is unexplained. The sample table shows 45,000 to 55,000 clones, and under 80% are seen once. The biggest ten clones account for 0.65% to 0.85% of the sample. A FACSAria II was used to sort memory CD4+ T cells, defined as single viable CD3+CD4+CD8-CD45RO+ cells. The sequenced sample was memory CD4+ T cells from blood. These receptors all come from an adult in good health and CMV-seronegative.

The V and J genes are TRBV29-1 and TRBJ2-5; D may match TRBD1 or TRBD2 (5 bases each). The germline CDR1 and CDR2 sequences are SQVTM and ANQGSEA. The germline V and J ends were trimmed by 1 base and 11 bases, with 23 bases remaining between them. This CDR3 has 15 amino acids. The CDR3 region has the DNA TGCAGCGTTGAAGGCCGATCGGGGACCCGCTCGGAGCAGTACTTC. Amino acids: CSVEGRSGTRSEQYF.

The gene calls are TRBV5-4 and TRBJ2-3; 16 bases match TRBD2. Germline V lookup: CDR1 SGHNT, CDR2 YYREEE (reference sequence). Unmatched junction bases numbered 6, after V lost 4 bases and J lost 4 bases. The CDR3 runs 17 residues. The CDR3 nucleotides read TGTGCCAGCAGCCTGGGACTAGCGGGAGGGCCGGCAGATACGCAGTATTTT. This encodes CASSLGLAGGPADTQYF.

This clone was detected once. The rearrangement links TRBV2 to TRBJ2-1, with D perhaps assigned TRBD1 or TRBD2 (5 bases each). Germline V lookup: CDR1 SNHLY, CDR2 FYNNEI. This CDR3 spans 14 amino acids. The ends were cut back, 5 bases at V and 9 bases at J, with 17 bases in the middle. The CDR3 coding sequence is TGTGCCAGCAGTTTGGGGGTCGGCCACGGTGAGCAGTTCTTC. Translation: CASSLGVGHGEQFF.

V is TRBV5-4 and J is TRBJ2-1; 9 positions match TRBD1. This CDR3 region has 15 residues. CDR1 and CDR2 (germline): SGHNT, YYREEE (reference sequence). With V trimmed by 4 bases and J by 3 bases, 5 bases remained unmatched. This chain's CDR3 is CASSTGTGIYNEQFF. For the CDR3, the DNA is TGTGCCAGCAGCACCGGGACAGGGATCTACAATGAGCAGTTCTTC.

This clone occurred once. The chain recombines TRBV11-3 with TRBJ2-1; the D gene could be TRBD1 or TRBD2 (5 bases each). Germline V lookup: CDR1 SGHNT, CDR2 YENEEA. The CDR3 contains 15 residues. V was pared by 1 base and J by 8 bases, with 15 bases between. Here the CDR3 reads CASSLAGSGIHEQFF. CDR3 in DNA: TGTGCCAGCAGCTTAGCGGGGTCAGGGATACATGAGCAGTTCTTC.

The chain is built from TRBV6-6 and TRBJ1-5, with D hard to call. V was pared by 0 bases and J by 7 bases, with 13 bases between. CDR1 is MNHNY and CDR2 is SVGAGI in the germline V gene (reference sequence). The CDR3 runs 15 residues. CDR3: CASSYSDKPGQPQHF. The CDR3 DNA sequence: TGTGCCAGCAGTTACTCCGATAAACCAGGCCAGCCCCAGCATTTT.

This chain uses TRBV19 with TRBJ1-5, with D possibly being TRBD1 (5 bases). CDR3 length: 16 residues. Germline CDR1 reads LNHDA; CDR2 reads SQIVND (reference sequence). V lost 3 bases to trimming and J lost 1 base, with 13 bases between them. CDR3 region: CASSIKGTVSNQPQHF. DNA of the CDR3: TGTGCCAGTAGTATCAAGGGGACCGTGAGCAATCAGCCCCAGCATTTT. Full variable domain (missing parts from reference TRBV19 and TRBJ1-5): DGGITQSPKYLFRKEGQNVTLSCEQNLNHDAMYWYRQDPGQGLRLIYYSQIVNDFQKGDIAEGYSVSREKKESFPLTVTSAQKNPTAFYLCASSIKGTVSNQPQHFGDGTRLSIL.

This chain links TRBV6-5 with TRBJ2-2; D possibly matches TRBD1 or TRBD2 (5 bases each). Trimming took 4 bases from V and 2 from J, leaving 14 bases between them. Germline V lookup: CDR1 MNHEY, CDR2 SVGAGI. The CDR3 loop spans 16 amino acids. Written as DNA, the CDR3 is TGTGCCAGCAGTTGGGGACCGAACTCCAACACCGGGGAGCTGTTTTTT. The encoded protein is CASSWGPNSNTGELFF.

This clone qualifies as medium-sized. The genes are TRBV7-9 and TRBJ2-6; D is possibly TRBD1 (6 bases). V shed 3 bases and J shed 3 bases, with 6 bases lying between them. This CDR3 spans 14 amino acids. Germline lookup yields CDR1 SEHNR and CDR2 FQNEAQ (reference sequence). CDR3 sequence reads: CASSLTGGANVLTF. CDR3 bases: TGTGCCAGCAGCTTGACAGGTGGGGCCAACGTCCTGACTTTC.

The genes are TRBV6-5 and TRBJ2-2; no definite D call. The CDR3 contains 16 residues. The ends were cut back, 0 bases at V and 0 bases at J, with 8 bases in the middle. Looked up from germline, CDR1 is MNHEY and CDR2 is SVGAGI. The CDR3 bases are TGTGCCAGCAGTTACTCTCTCACCGCGAACACCGGGGAGCTGTTTTTT. Its translation: CASSYSLTANTGELFF.

The count of this clone is one. The CDR3 is CATGGTSGRGPTDTQYF. The CDR3 bases are TGTGCCACCGGGGGGACTAGCGGGAGGGGGCCCACAGATACGCAGTATTTT. This rearrangement joins TRBV10-3 to TRBJ2-3; the match to TRBD2 covers 16 bases. Losses at the gene ends were 10 bases for V and 2 bases for J; bases not matched to a gene: 9. This CDR3 has 17 amino acids. The germline V gene has CDR1 ENHRY and CDR2 SYGVKD.

The rearrangement uses TRBV19 and TRBJ2-5; either TRBD1 or TRBD2 may fit D (5 bases each). V was shortened by 7 bases and J by 4 bases, with 19 bases between the two germline ends. Germline V lookup: CDR1 LNHDA, CDR2 SQIVND (reference sequence). The CDR3 contains 15 residues. The CDR3 reads CASNPTGGEGETQYF. The CDR3 coding sequence is TGTGCCAGTAACCCCACAGGAGGAGAGGGAGAGACCCAGTACTTC.

The chain joins TRBV12-2 to TRBJ1-2. TRBV12-2 has pseudogene status. This CDR3 has 12 residues. CDR3 nucleotides: TGTGCAAGTCGTAGCAAGAACTATGGCTACACCTTC. The encoded protein is CASRSKNYGYTF.

This clone was seen a single time. The CDR3 nucleotides are TGTGCCAGCAGTGTCGGACAGGGCGCCAAGGAAAAACTGTTTTTT. Its translation is CASSVGQGAKEKLFF. J is TRBJ1-4 and V is TRBV27; 8 bases agree with TRBD1. Per the germline V gene, CDR1 is MNHEY and CDR2 is SMNVEV (reference sequence). There are 15 residues in the CDR3. Germline trimming cut 5 bases from V and 8 bases from J; bases unmatched to any gene: 10.

The chain links TRBV25-1 to TRBJ1-1; D unclear. Per germline, CDR1 MGHDK and CDR2 SYGVNS. There are 15 residues in the CDR3. Deletions cut 5 bases from V and 4 bases from J, with 17 bases between. The CDR3 nucleotides are TGTGCCAGCAGTATAAGCCGGAAGCGAGGCACTGAAGCTTTCTTT. This gives the protein CASSISRKRGTEAFF.

The chain carries TRBV11-1 and TRBJ2-1; D gene unclear. Germline CDR1 reads SGHAT; CDR2 reads FQDESV (reference sequence). The CDR3 spans 13 residues. The V end was cut by 0 bases, the J end by 7 bases, with 7 bases between. The CDR3 DNA follows: TGTGCCAGCAGCTTAGCTCTCGGGAATGAGCAGTTCTTC. Residues: CASSLALGNEQFF.

This sequence joins TRBV6-5 and TRBJ1-3; D is perhaps TRBD1 (5 bases). The germline V and J ends were trimmed by 6 bases and 0 bases, with 9 bases remaining between them. CDR1 MNHEY and CDR2 SVGAGI come from the germline V gene. This CDR3 is built from 14 residues. The CDR3 DNA sequence: TGTGCCAGCAGCTTAGACAGCTCTGGAAACACCATATATTTT. It yields the protein CASSLDSSGNTIYF.

The J gene is TRBJ2-7, the V gene TRBV19; TRBD2 agrees at 10 bases. The germline V gene encodes CDR1 LNHDA and CDR2 SQIVND (reference sequence). Trimming removed 7 bases from V and 5 bases from J; junction bases left unmatched: 11. The CDR3 runs 15 residues. CDR3 residues: CASKLAGAPPDEQYF. CDR3 DNA: TGTGCCAGTAAGCTAGCGGGAGCCCCTCCCGACGAGCAGTACTTC.

This rearrangement joins TRBV28 to TRBJ2-7; tentative D call: TRBD1 (5 bases). The CDR3 runs to 13 residues. Looked up from germline, CDR1 is MDHEN and CDR2 is SYDVKM. V was trimmed by 7 bases and J by 2 bases, leaving 12 bases between them. CDR3 in DNA: TGTGCCAGCAAATCAGGGATGGCCTACGAGCAGTACTTC. Translating gives CASKSGMAYEQYF.

The V gene is TRBV2, the J gene TRBJ2-7; 7 positions agree with TRBD1. The CDR3 spans 15 residues. Germline CDR1 and CDR2: SNHLY and FYNNEI. V trimming: 6 bases; J trimming: 0 bases; junction bases outside the gene matches: 8. CDR3 loop: CASRSQGLPSYEQYF. The DNA for the CDR3 is TGTGCCAGCAGGTCACAGGGGCTACCCTCCTACGAGCAGTACTTC.

V gene TRBV11-2 combines with J gene TRBJ2-7; D gene uncertain. Trimming removed 0 bases from V and 7 bases from J, with 10 bases in between. Germline CDR1 reads SGHAT; CDR2 reads FQNNGV. This CDR3 has 13 amino acids. The CDR3 sequence is CASSLDGLREQYF. The DNA for the CDR3 is TGTGCCAGCAGCTTAGATGGGTTGCGAGAGCAGTACTTC.

This chain uses TRBV2 with TRBJ1-2, with D possibly being TRBD1 (5 bases). V gave up 5 bases and J gave up 0 bases, with 7 bases separating them. This CDR3 is built from 13 residues. CDR1 SNHLY and CDR2 FYNNEI come from the germline V gene. The CDR3 loop reads CASSRGANYGYTF. The CDR3 nucleotides read TGTGCCAGCAGTCGGGGGGCTAACTATGGCTACACCTTC.